Sequencing of this TCR beta chain was carried out in a study of blood T cells in healthy people across ages. The use of a sample-barcoded 5' primer and a J-beta primer mix characterized a second PCR of roughly 6 to 11 cycles. Each TCR beta cDNA got a 12-nucleotide random molecular identifier. Each CDR3 protein gets one entry after TCRdb re-called the 5' RACE reads with MiXCR. Of some 1.5 million distinct CDR3 sequences in the sample, 28% were seen once. This clonotype was counted at least ten times. This CDR3 is 14 amino acids long. Per the germline V gene, CDR1 is SGHTA and CDR2 is FQGNSA. The V and J ends lost 5 bases and 5 bases, in that order; junction bases with no gene match: 6.

V is TRBV7-2 and J is TRBJ2-7; 10 positions match TRBD2. Sequenced input: blood. This receptor was obtained from a young woman in good health. The CDR3 DNA is TGTGCCAGCAGCGGGAGCGGGGGGGCCCACGAGCAGTACTTC. Translated: CASSGSGGAHEQYF.